A selection of T cell receptor beta chains follows, all from one sample in a study of cytomegalovirus exposure and HLA in healthy donors. TCRdb's copy holds only in-frame clones and misses some; the assay was immunoSEQ multiplex PCR. The table has over 50,000 clones, 90% to 96% seen once. The sequenced sample was PBMCs. The receptors here all came from a woman younger than 30 in good health and CMV-seronegative. The CDR3 runs from the conserved cysteine through the conserved F or W. A D gene is named only where the DNA matches it firmly. Rows give clone size only sometimes, using once, few, many, or a class for an expanded clone.

d_gene,v_gene,j_gene,abundance,CDR3aa,CDR3nt
-,TRBV10-3,TRBJ2-2,once,CAISPSGKDTGELFF,TGTGCCATCAGTCCGTCGGGGAAGGACACCGGGGAGCTGTTTTTT
TRBD1,TRBV18,TRBJ2-7,-,CASSPETGTVYEQYF,TGTGCCAGCTCACCCGAGACCGGGACAGTCTACGAGCAGTACTTC
TRBD1,TRBV5-8,TRBJ2-5,once,CASSKRTGGLETQYF,TGTGCCAGCAGCAAAAGGACAGGGGGCTTGGAGACCCAGTACTTC
-,TRBV7-9,TRBJ2-1,-,CASSRNYPLRYNEQFF,TGTGCCAGCAGCCGAAACTACCCCCTAAGGTACAATGAGCAGTTCTTC
-,TRBV7-2,TRBJ2-3,-,CASSPPLSYGADTQYF,TGTGCCAGCAGCCCGCCCCTTAGCTACGGGGCAGATACGCAGTATTTT
TRBD2,TRBV7-8,TRBJ2-7,-,CASSLPPGLAAQTYEQYF,TGTGCCAGCAGCCTCCCACCGGGACTAGCGGCCCAGACCTACGAGCAGTACTTC
TRBD1,TRBV19,TRBJ1-2,-,CASRVPGQGIYGYTF,TGTGCCAGTAGAGTACCGGGACAGGGCATCTATGGCTACACCTTC
TRBD2,TRBV28,TRBJ2-3,-,CASRLAGRGTDTQYF,TGTGCCAGCCGACTAGCGGGCAGGGGGACAGATACGCAGTATTTT
-,TRBV28,TRBJ2-7,-,CASSPPQDSYEQYF,TGTGCCAGCAGTCCCCCACAGGATTCCTACGAGCAGTACTTC
TRBD1,TRBV27,TRBJ2-5,-,CASSPTRGRVETQYF,TGTGCCAGCAGCCCAACCAGGGGGAGAGTTGAGACCCAGTACTTC
TRBD2,TRBV5-4,TRBJ2-5,-,CASSIAGGRLETQYF,TGTGCCAGCAGCATAGCGGGGGGCCGTCTGGAGACCCAGTACTTC
-,TRBV27,TRBJ2-7,-,CASSLSPGVADEQYF,TGTGCCAGCAGTTTATCCCCGGGAGTAGCGGACGAGCAGTACTTC
TRBD1,TRBV29-1,TRBJ2-7,-,CSVRTGGAYEQYF,TGCAGCGTCCGGACAGGGGGAGCCTACGAGCAGTACTTC
-,TRBV11-1,TRBJ1-1,-,CASSLTPRGPGTEAFF,TGTGCCAGCAGCTTAACCCCGCGGGGGCCGGGGACTGAAGCTTTCTTT
-,TRBV5-4,TRBJ1-2,few,CASSSDLGLSYTF,TGTGCCAGCAGCTCGGACTTAGGGTTGAGCTACACCTTC
TRBD1,TRBV10-2,TRBJ2-1,-,CASSRGQGGLFF,TGCGCCAGCAGTCGGGGACAGGGAGGGTTATTCTTC
-,TRBV5-1,TRBJ2-1,-,CASLRDSSYNEQFF,TGCGCCAGCCTCCGGGACTCATCCTACAATGAGCAGTTCTTC
-,TRBV6-5,TRBJ2-1,-,CASSYTDTSEQFF,TGTGCCAGCAGTTACACCGACACGTCCGAGCAGTTCTTC
-,TRBV5-4,TRBJ2-1,-,CASSLARAMGNEQFF,TGTGCCAGCAGCTTGGCCAGGGCCATGGGCAATGAGCAGTTCTTC
-,TRBV18,TRBJ2-1,-,CASSPMAYEQFF,TGTGCCAGCTCACCAATGGCCTATGAGCAGTTCTTC
-,TRBV18,TRBJ2-2,-,CASSPTSGPSTGELFF,TGTGCCAGCTCACCAACCAGTGGCCCCTCAACCGGGGAGCTGTTTTTT
-,TRBV7-2,TRBJ2-3,-,CASSARGAGGTDTQYF,TGTGCCAGCAGCGCCCGGGGGGCGGGGGGCACAGATACGCAGTATTTT
TRBD2,TRBV28,TRBJ2-5,-,CASSPASGGASETQYF,TGTGCCAGCAGTCCAGCTAGCGGGGGGGCTAGTGAGACCCAGTACTTC
TRBD1,TRBV10-2,TRBJ2-1,-,CASSPDRGWRNEQFF,TGCGCCAGCAGCCCCGACAGGGGATGGAGGAATGAGCAGTTCTTC
-,TRBV19,TRBJ2-5,-,CASSGPQETQYF,TGTGCCAGTAGTGGGCCCCAAGAGACCCAGTACTTC
TRBD2,TRBV5-4,TRBJ2-1,-,CASTAGLAGGALYNEQFF,TGTGCCAGCACCGCTGGACTAGCGGGGGGCGCCCTCTACAATGAGCAGTTCTTC
-,TRBV7-9,TRBJ2-5,-,CASSPGTTPGETQYF,TGTGCCAGCAGCCCCGGGACAACCCCGGGGGAGACCCAGTACTTC
-,TRBV7-2,TRBJ2-5,-,CASSLVSQQETQYF,TGTGCCAGCAGCTTAGTCTCTCAGCAAGAGACCCAGTACTTC
TRBD2,TRBV7-6,TRBJ2-2,-,CASSLFAERGGNTGELFF,TGTGCCAGCAGCTTATTTGCCGAGCGGGGGGGAAACACCGGGGAGCTGTTTTTT
TRBD1,TRBV18,TRBJ2-6,once,CASSPFIQGAGANVLTF,TGTGCCAGCTCACCCTTCATACAGGGGGCTGGGGCCAACGTCCTGACTTTC
-,TRBV7-3,TRBJ2-1,once,CASSAAGGASSYNEQFF,TGTGCCAGCAGCGCCGCCGGCGGGGCGAGCTCCTACAATGAGCAGTTCTTC
TRBD1,TRBV6-1,TRBJ1-5,-,CASSEGAPTGVKISPMHF,TGTGCCAGCAGTGAAGGGGCCCCGACAGGGGTTAAGATCAGCCCCATGCATTTT
TRBD1,TRBV11-2,TRBJ2-2,-,CASSTRTGVGTGELFF,TGTGCCAGCAGCACCCGGACAGGGGTAGGGACCGGGGAGCTGTTTTTT
-,TRBV29-1,TRBJ2-2,-,CSVEDWATGELFF,TGCAGCGTTGAAGATTGGGCAACCGGGGAGCTGTTTTTT
-,TRBV18,TRBJ1-1,-,CASSPPTGDTEAFF,TGTGCCAGCTCCCCGCCCACGGGGGACACTGAAGCTTTCTTT
TRBD1,TRBV6-1,TRBJ2-7,-,CASSGQGHNSYEQYF,TGTGCCAGCAGCGGACAGGGCCATAACTCCTACGAGCAGTACTTC
-,TRBV7-3,TRBJ2-6,few,CASSLVGGGSVLTF,TGTGCCAGCAGCTTAGTCGGCGGGGGCAGCGTCCTGACTTTC
-,TRBV7-9,TRBJ1-1,-,CASSLVAGLVNTEAFF,TGTGCCAGCAGCTTAGTGGCAGGGTTAGTGAACACTGAAGCTTTCTTT
-,TRBV9,TRBJ1-5,-,CASSPRGGGNQPQHF,TGTGCCAGCAGCCCCCGAGGGGGGGGGAATCAGCCCCAGCATTTT
-,TRBV28,TRBJ2-7,-,CASRLGAGRFHF,TGTGCCAGCAGGCTAGGGGCGGGACGCTTTCACTTC
-,TRBV29-1,TRBJ2-5,-,CSVGAGLETQYF,TGCAGCGTTGGTGCGGGGTTGGAGACCCAGTACTTC
-,TRBV5-1,TRBJ1-2,-,CASSWSQVEYGYTF,TGCGCCAGCAGCTGGTCCCAAGTGGAGTATGGCTACACCTTC
TRBD1,TRBV7-2,TRBJ2-7,-,CASSYRDRGYEQYF,TGTGCCAGCAGCTACCGGGACAGGGGCTACGAGCAGTACTTC
-,TRBV30,TRBJ1-1,-,CAWSAAGWDTEAFF,TGTGCCTGGAGTGCCGCAGGGTGGGACACTGAAGCTTTCTTT
TRBD1,TRBV7-2,TRBJ1-2,-,CASRLARGRSYGYTF,TGTGCCAGCAGATTAGCCAGGGGGCGGAGCTATGGCTACACCTTC
-,TRBV29-1,TRBJ2-5,-,CSVARGQETQYF,TGCAGCGTTGCCCGGGGACAAGAGACCCAGTACTTC
TRBD1,TRBV28,TRBJ1-2,-,CASSLWGQGAGGYTF,TGTGCCAGCAGCCTATGGGGACAGGGGGCGGGAGGCTACACCTTC
-,TRBV18,TRBJ2-7,-,CASRRDSNYEQYF,TGTGCCAGCCGCCGGGATAGTAACTACGAGCAGTACTTC
-,TRBV11-3,TRBJ2-2,-,CASSLGSGRGSNTGELFF,TGTGCCAGCAGCTTAGGGTCGGGTCGGGGATCGAACACCGGGGAGCTGTTTTTT
TRBD2,TRBV7-6,TRBJ2-3,-,CGSSLGAGGSGADTQYF,TGTGGCAGCAGCTTAGGGGCCGGGGGGAGCGGCGCAGATACGCAGTATTTT
-,TRBV18,TRBJ2-7,-,CASSPQGEQYF,TGTGCCAGCTCACCCCAGGGCGAGCAGTACTTC
TRBD2,TRBV29-1,TRBJ2-1,-,CSVEEGLAATYNEQFF,TGCAGCGTTGAAGAGGGGCTAGCGGCAACCTACAATGAGCAGTTCTTC
-,TRBV7-9,TRBJ2-7,-,CASSLVASSYEQYF,TGTGCCAGCAGCTTAGTCGCCAGCTCCTACGAGCAGTACTTC
-,TRBV11-2,TRBJ1-1,-,CASGELQGRVGMNTEAFF,TGTGCCAGCGGCGAATTGCAGGGGAGGGTAGGCATGAACACTGAAGCTTTCTTT
-,TRBV7-4,TRBJ2-1,-,CASSLGGKDNEQFF,TGTGCCAGCAGCTTGGGCGGGAAAGACAATGAGCAGTTCTTC